Shown below are 10 T cell receptor beta chains from a single sample sequenced in a study of T-cell reconstitution after alpha-beta-depleted transplantation in children. During its preparation, the TCRbeta library received unique molecular identifiers. One entry per CDR3 protein, called by TCRdb with MiXCR from the PCR reads. This table holds 450,000 to 550,000 distinct CDR3 sequences, 9.5% to 12% found once. Sequencing used PBMCs, mostly from graft donor cells, obtained 180 days after TCRalphabeta/CD19-depleted stem cell transplant. The receptors were gathered from a female patient aged 2-10 years who had a stem cell transplant for aplastic anemia, so the T cells may come from the graft donor.

The gene calls are TRBV11-2 and TRBJ1-1; D not certain. Between the trimmed V and J ends, which lost 5 bases and 8 bases, there was a span of 15 bases. CDR3 length: 13 amino acids. Germline V gene data show CDR1 as SGHAT and CDR2 as FQNNGV. The DNA of the CDR3 is TGTGCCAGCAGCGGCCGGGTCTTCGAGGAAGCTTTCTTT. As protein: CASSGRVFEEAFF.

This chain links TRBV5-1 with TRBJ2-5; 8 bases are shared with TRBD2. Losses at the gene ends were 4 bases for V and 10 bases for J; bases not matched to a gene: 12. This CDR3 region has 14 residues. Germline values: CDR1 SGHRS, CDR2 YFSETQ. The CDR3 spells CASSHGGTSLGQYF. DNA of the CDR3: TGCGCCAGCAGCCACGGCGGGACTAGTTTGGGCCAGTACTTC.

This clonotype was observed a single time. The J gene is TRBJ2-1, the V gene TRBV11-2, with 7 bases fitting TRBD2. V lost 5 bases, J lost 0 bases, and 13 bases stayed unmatched. Germline V gene sequence: CDR1 SGHAT, CDR2 FQNNGV. This CDR3 contains 18 residues. The CDR3 DNA is TGTGCCAGCAGCCGGGGCGGGAGCGGGATTCGCTCCTACAATGAGCAGTTCTTC. Translated, it gives CASSRGGSGIRSYNEQFF.

This clonotype was detected only a few times. This chain uses TRBV12-5 with TRBJ2-2; 13 positions agree with TRBD2. Looked up from germline, CDR1 is LGHNT and CDR2 is FRNRAP. J lost 1 base, V lost 6 bases, and 5 bases had no gene match. CDR3 size: 17 residues. CDR3 sequence reads: CASGTGLAGRNTGELFF. As DNA, the CDR3 is TGTGCTAGTGGGACGGGACTAGCGGGACGGAACACCGGGGAGCTGTTTTTT.

This clonotype was observed at least ten times. The chain joins TRBV5-6 to TRBJ2-5, with a possible D match to TRBD1 (6 bases). Trimming pared 0 bases from V and 4 bases from J, leaving 10 bases between. This CDR3 comprises 14 residues. Germline CDR1 is SGHDT and CDR2 is YYEEEE. The CDR3 region is CASSLAGGAETQYF. The DNA of the CDR3 is TGTGCCAGCAGCTTGGCTGGGGGCGCAGAGACCCAGTACTTC.

The chain joins TRBV25-1 to TRBJ2-7; 8 nucleotides agree with TRBD2. In germline, CDR1 is MGHDK, CDR2 SYGVNS. This CDR3 comprises 13 residues. V dropped 7 bases and J dropped 3; count of bases not matched to a gene: 5. CDR3 residues: CASNSGADYEQYF. DNA of the CDR3: TGTGCCAGCAATAGCGGGGCGGACTACGAGCAGTACTTC.

The chain employs TRBV20-1 and TRBJ1-1; 8 bases are shared with TRBD1. Trimming cost V 6 bases and J 0 bases; bases outside gene matches: 9. This CDR3 has 15 residues. Germline CDR1 reads DFQATT; CDR2 reads SNEGSKA (reference sequence). The CDR3 sequence: CSAPRDRLMNTEAFF. CDR3 in DNA: TGCAGTGCCCCCAGGGACAGGTTGATGAACACTGAAGCTTTCTTT.

This clonotype was seen at least ten times. The CDR3 here is CASSLNGYEQYV. Here the CDR3 DNA reads TGCGCCAGCAGCTTGAATGGCTACGAGCAGTACGTC. The J gene is TRBJ2-7, the V gene TRBV5-1, with D uncertain. CDR1 is SGHRS and CDR2 is YFSETQ in the germline V gene. Trimming took 1 base from V and 3 from J, leaving 5 bases between them. The CDR3 runs to 12 residues.

V and J are TRBV29-1 and TRBJ2-7; TRBD2 matches 15 bases. The germline CDR1 and CDR2 sequences are SQVTM and ANQGSEA. The V and J ends lost 2 bases and 1 base, in that order; junction bases with no gene match: 6. The CDR3 covers 17 residues. The CDR3 DNA reads TGCAGCGTTGAACTCGGACTAGCGGGAGGGCCTTCCTACGAGCAGTACTTC. It encodes CSVELGLAGGPSYEQYF.

This clonotype was counted at least ten times. The rearrangement joins TRBV5-1 to TRBJ2-3; D unclear. V was pared by 4 bases and J by 0 bases, with 15 bases between. The length of the CDR3 is 16 residues. Germline CDR1 reads SGHRS; CDR2 reads YFSETQ. The CDR3 DNA is TGCGCCAGCAGCCCCCCGGCGGCGTTTAGCACAGATACGCAGTATTTT. This gives the protein CASSPPAAFSTDTQYF.